A single sample gave rise to the 3 T cell receptor beta chains below, sequenced in a study of OX40 agonist ivuxolimab in advanced cancers. Data came from immunoSEQ multiplex PCR; TCRdb stores just in-frame clones and leaves some out. The profile shows about 82,000 clones, around 90% of them singletons. The specimen was CD4+ or CD8+ T cells sorted from blood, collected in a trial of the OX40 agonist ivuxolimab. These TCRs come from an adult with an advanced solid tumor such as melanoma, head and neck, liver or kidney cancer.

The chain combines TRBV30 with TRBJ2-2; D is unclear. V lost 0 bases and J 3 bases, leaving 8 bases between the germline ends. The length of the CDR3 is 14 residues. Germline V gene data show CDR1 as GTSNPN and CDR2 as SVGIG (reference sequence). The CDR3: CAWSVGLDTGELFF. CDR3 coding DNA: TGTGCCTGGAGTGTGGGCCTCGACACCGGGGAGCTGTTTTTT.

The chain carries TRBV5-1 and TRBJ2-2; 8 nucleotides agree with TRBD2. V was pared by 6 bases and J by 0 bases, with 10 bases of the junction left unmatched. The CDR3 loop spans 17 amino acids. Germline V gene data show CDR1 as SGHRS and CDR2 as YFSETQ. The CDR3 nucleotides are TGCGCCAGCAACCCAAAACTAGCGGACGCGAACACCGGGGAGCTGTTTTTT. The encoded protein is CASNPKLADANTGELFF.

The chain couples TRBV11-2 to TRBJ1-1; TRBD1 might be the D (6 bases). The CDR3 is 14 residues long. V shed 3 bases and J shed 1 base, with 9 bases lying between them. Germline V gene sequence: CDR1 SGHAT, CDR2 FQNNGV. Here the CDR3 reads CASSFGQRNTEAFF. The DNA for the CDR3 is TGTGCCAGCAGCTTCGGACAGCGGAACACTGAAGCTTTCTTT.